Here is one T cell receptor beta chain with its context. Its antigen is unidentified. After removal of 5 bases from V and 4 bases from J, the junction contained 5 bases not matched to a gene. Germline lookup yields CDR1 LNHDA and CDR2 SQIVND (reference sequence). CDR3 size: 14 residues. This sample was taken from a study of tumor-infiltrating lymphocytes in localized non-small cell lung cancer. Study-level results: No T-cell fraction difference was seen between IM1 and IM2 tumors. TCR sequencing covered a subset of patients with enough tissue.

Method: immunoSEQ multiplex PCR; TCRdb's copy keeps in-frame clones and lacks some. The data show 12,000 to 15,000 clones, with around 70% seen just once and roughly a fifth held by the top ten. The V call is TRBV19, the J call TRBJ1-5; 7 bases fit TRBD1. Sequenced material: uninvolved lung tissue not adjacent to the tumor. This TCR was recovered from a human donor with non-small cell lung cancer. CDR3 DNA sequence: TGTGCCAGTAGTTGGCAGGGGGGGAATCAGCCCCAGCATTTT. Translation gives CASSWQGGNQPQHF.